Listed here are 26 T cell receptor beta chains from one sample, sequenced in a study of cytomegalovirus exposure and HLA in healthy donors. TCRdb keeps only in-frame clones here, not all; method: immunoSEQ multiplex PCR. The sample holds under 300,000 clones, 80% to 90% seen once. The specimen was PBMCs. Receptors originate from a woman aged 18-29 years in good health and CMV-seronegative.

The chain carries TRBV6-6 and TRBJ1-2; D is perhaps TRBD1 (5 bases). The CDR3 totals 15 residues. CDR1 and CDR2 from the germline V gene are MNHNY and SVGAGI (reference sequence). Trimming removed 0 bases from V and 0 bases from J, with 8 bases in between. CDR3 bases: TGTGCCAGCAGTTACTCTTCCAGGGCTAACTATGGCTACACCTTC. Its protein is CASSYSSRANYGYTF.

This clone showed up just once. V and J are TRBV19 and TRBJ2-7, with 15 bases identical to TRBD2. Per germline, CDR1 LNHDA and CDR2 SQIVND (reference sequence). The CDR3 spans 19 residues. Trimming at V came to 3 bases and at J to 5 bases, leaving 14 bases not matched to a gene. The CDR3 bases are TGTGCCAGTAGTATCATTACCGGGACTAGCGGGAGGCCCCCCGACGAGCAGTACTTC. It translates to CASSIITGTSGRPPDEQYF.

The chain has TRBV28 and TRBJ2-7; possible D gene TRBD2, 7 bases. Germline V gene data show CDR1 as MDHEN and CDR2 as SYDVKM. Between the trimmed V and J ends, which lost 8 bases and 5 bases, there was a span of 16 bases. The CDR3 is made up of 13 amino acids. DNA for the CDR3: TGTGCCAGCGGTAGGGGGGGGCAGGACGAGCAGTACTTC. This sequence encodes CASGRGGQDEQYF.

The V call is TRBV11-3, the J call TRBJ2-7; 7 nucleotides agree with TRBD1. V lost 5 bases to trimming and J lost 4 bases; unmatched junction nucleotides: 8. This CDR3 comprises 14 residues. Germline V gives CDR1 SGHNT, CDR2 YENEEA. CDR3 sequence reads: CASSLTGTAYEQYF. In DNA, the CDR3 is TGTGCCAGCAGCCTCACCGGGACAGCATACGAGCAGTACTTC. The full variable domain, rest sourced from reference TRBV11-3 and TRBJ2-7, is EAGVVQSPRYKIIEKKQPVAFWCNPISGHNTLYWYLQNLGQGPELLIRYENEEAVDDSQLPKDRFSAERLKGVDSTLKIQPAELGDSAVYLCASSLTGTAYEQYFGPGTRLTVT.

The V gene is TRBV28, the J gene TRBJ1-1; D unclear. Looked up from germline, CDR1 is MDHEN and CDR2 is SYDVKM. V was cut by 8 bases and J by 6 bases, with 13 bases left in between. This CDR3 comprises 12 residues. CDR3 nucleotides: TGTGCCAGCCGATTACGGTTCGCTGAAGCTTTCTTT. It is translated as CASRLRFAEAFF.

The CDR3 region has the DNA TGCGCCAGCAGCTTGGCCGGAGGGTACCAATCTGGAAACACCATATATTTT. Its protein is CASSLAGGYQSGNTIYF. This chain connects TRBV5-1 to TRBJ1-3; the D is unclear. This CDR3 has 17 amino acids. Trimming left V 0 bases short and J 1 base short, with 14 bases between. Germline V CDR1 and CDR2: SGHRS, YFSETQ.

The chain couples TRBV4-3 to TRBJ1-5, with D tentatively TRBD1 (5 bases). Trimming cost V 0 bases and J 4 bases, with 10 bases left between them. Germline V gene lookup returns CDR1 LGHNA and CDR2 YSLEER. The CDR3 consists of 15 residues. The CDR3 coding sequence is TGCGCCAGCAGCCAAGAGCCCGCAGGGAATCAGCCCCAGCATTTT. Its translation is CASSQEPAGNQPQHF.

This clone appeared once. CDR3 sequence (DNA): TGCGCCAGCAGCCAGCCCGGGAGTGCAGATACGCAGTATTTT. It codes for CASSQPGSADTQYF. The chain recombines TRBV4-1 with TRBJ2-3; TRBD2 might be the D (6 bases). V lost 3 bases and J lost 4, with 11 bases in between. The CDR3 loop spans 14 amino acids. Germline V CDR1 and CDR2: MGHRA, YSYEKL.

The genes are TRBV28 and TRBJ1-1; maybe TRBD1 (5 bases). CDR1 and CDR2 (germline): MDHEN, SYDVKM. V was clipped by 5 bases and J by 7 bases, with 20 bases between them. CDR3 length equals 15 residues. The CDR3 coding sequence is TGTGCCAGCAGTCTGGGAGGGGCTGAACCTCGTGAAGCTTTCTTT. Translation: CASSLGGAEPREAFF.

The chain carries TRBV5-5 and TRBJ2-4; maybe TRBD1 (5 bases). CDR1 SGHKS and CDR2 YYEKEE come from the germline V gene (reference sequence). Trimming pared 2 bases from V and 3 bases from J, leaving 18 bases between. This CDR3 contains 17 residues. The DNA for the CDR3 is TGTGCCAGCAGCTTTCAGACAGAAAGGGTAATCAAAAACATTCAGTACTTC. Its protein is CASSFQTERVIKNIQYF.

The V call is TRBV9, the J call TRBJ2-2, with D hard to call. This CDR3 has 15 amino acids. Trimming cost V 0 bases and J 2 bases, with 8 bases left between them. CDR1 SGDLS and CDR2 YYNGEE come from the germline V gene. CDR3 coding DNA: TGTGCCAGCAGCGTAGGGCAGATTAACACCGGGGAGCTGTTTTTT. It translates to CASSVGQINTGELFF.

The rearrangement uses TRBV4-1 and TRBJ2-7; D gene ambiguous. The CDR3 contains 13 residues. Between the trimmed V and J ends, which lost 3 bases and 6 bases, there was a span of 12 bases. Germline V gives CDR1 MGHRA, CDR2 YSYEKL. CDR3 region: CASSHPGPTEQYF. The DNA of the CDR3 is TGCGCCAGCAGCCACCCAGGTCCCACCGAGCAGTACTTC.

The chain joins TRBV2 to TRBJ1-1; unclear D gene. From germline, CDR1 is SNHLY and CDR2 FYNNEI. This CDR3 is built from 14 residues. The CDR3 spells CLSAEERAAREAFF. CDR3 DNA: TGTCTCAGCGCAGAGGAGAGGGCGGCGAGGGAAGCTTTCTTT.

This chain connects TRBV27 to TRBJ2-2; perhaps TRBD1 as D (5 bases). The length of the CDR3 is 14 residues. V dropped 2 bases and J dropped 3 bases, with 7 bases sitting between them. From germline, CDR1 is MNHEY and CDR2 SMNVEV (reference sequence). The CDR3 nucleotides read TGTGCCAGCAGTTTACAGGGCGACACCGGGGAGCTGTTTTTT. The encoded protein is CASSLQGDTGELFF.

This chain links TRBV11-1 with TRBJ1-2, with TRBD1 matching over 7 bases. CDR1 and CDR2 (germline): SGHAT, FQDESV (reference sequence). This CDR3 has 15 amino acids. The V gene end was trimmed by 2 bases and the J gene end by 3 bases; junction bases not matched to a gene: 6. CDR3 sequence reads: CASSLLTGADYGYTF. The CDR3 nucleotides read TGTGCCAGCAGCTTACTCACAGGGGCGGACTATGGCTACACCTTC.

Turning to this clone: The same CDR3 can be traced to other DNA sequences in this sample. The V gene is TRBV5-1, the J gene TRBJ1-1; D possibly corresponds to TRBD1 (5 bases). Per germline, CDR1 SGHRS and CDR2 YFSETQ. The V end was cut by 1 base, the J end by 5 bases, with 6 bases between. The CDR3 loop spans 12 amino acids. The CDR3 coding sequence is TGCGCCAGCAGCTTGAGGGGAACTGAAGCTTTCTTT. Encoded protein: CASSLRGTEAFF.

The J gene is TRBJ1-2, the V gene TRBV6-4, with D hard to call. Trimming took 6 bases from V and 1 from J, leaving 18 bases between them. CDR3 size: 16 residues. The germline gives CDR1 MRHNA, CDR2 SNTAGT. For the CDR3, the DNA is TGTGCCAGCAGCCCCGACGGAGGGATGGATAACTATGGCTACACCTTC. As protein: CASSPDGGMDNYGYTF.

This clone was seen a handful of times. The CDR3: CAGGLGSLDQPQHF. The DNA of the CDR3 is TGTGCCGGAGGCCTGGGATCCTTAGATCAGCCCCAGCATTTT. V and J are TRBV30 and TRBJ1-5; D gene ambiguous. Trimming pared 8 bases from V and 5 bases from J, leaving 19 bases between. The CDR3 contains 14 residues. Germline V gene data show CDR1 as GTSNPN and CDR2 as SVGIG (reference sequence). Using reference TRBV30 and TRBJ1-5 for the parts outside the CDR3, the full variable domain is SQTIHQWPATLVQPVGSPLSLECTVEGTSNPNLYWYRQAAGRGLQLLFYSVGIGQISSEVPQNLSASRPQDRQFILSSKKLLLSDSGFYLCAGGLGSLDQPQHFGDGTRLSIL.

This chain connects TRBV7-8 to TRBJ2-1; maybe TRBD2 (5 bases). The CDR3 runs to 13 residues. V dropped 5 bases and J dropped 2 bases, with 7 bases sitting between them. The germline gives CDR1 SGHVS, CDR2 FQNEAQ. CDR3 in amino acids: CASSTRAYNEQFF. As DNA, the CDR3 is TGTGCCAGCAGCACTAGGGCCTACAATGAGCAGTTCTTC.

This CDR3 is CASCPINSGANVLTF. The DNA for the CDR3 is TGCGCCAGCTGTCCTATTAACTCTGGGGCCAACGTCCTGACTTTC. The V gene is TRBV5-1, the J gene TRBJ2-6; D unclear. The length of the CDR3 is 15 residues. V was pared by 7 bases and J by 0 bases, with 11 bases between. The V gene's germline CDR1 is SGHRS and CDR2 YFSETQ.

This chain uses TRBV5-1 with TRBJ2-2; TRBD2 matches 8 bases. Germline CDR1 reads SGHRS; CDR2 reads YFSETQ. This CDR3 spans 15 amino acids. V shed 2 bases and J 6 bases; nucleotides not matched to a gene: 6. The CDR3 DNA reads as TGCGCCAGCAGCTTCCTTGGACTAGCTCCCGGGGAGCTGTTTTTT. Residues: CASSFLGLAPGELFF.

CDR3 region: CASSSYERWGYTF. The DNA of the CDR3 is TGTGCCAGCAGCTCCTACGAGAGATGGGGCTACACCTTC. V is TRBV7-8 and J is TRBJ1-2; D unclear. The germline V gene has CDR1 SGHVS and CDR2 FQNEAQ. The CDR3 loop spans 13 amino acids. Deletions cut 4 bases from V and 8 bases from J, with 14 bases between.

The chain is built from TRBV19 and TRBJ1-1; the D is unclear. The CDR3 consists of 14 residues. Germline V gene data show CDR1 as LNHDA and CDR2 as SQIVND (reference sequence). Trimming pared 4 bases from V and 5 bases from J, leaving 14 bases between. The CDR3 loop reads CASSNPSGRTEAFF. In nucleotides, the CDR3 is TGTGCCAGTAGTAACCCCTCCGGGAGGACTGAAGCTTTCTTT.

This chain links TRBV7-8 with TRBJ1-1, with 8 bases that match TRBD1. V lost 5 bases to trimming and J lost 10 bases; unmatched junction nucleotides: 9. This CDR3 spans 13 amino acids. CDR1 is SGHVS, CDR2 FQNEAQ, per germline. In DNA, the CDR3 is TGTGCCAGCAGCCCCGGACAGGGTTCCGCAGCTTTCTTT. Protein: CASSPGQGSAAFF.

The CDR3 loop is CASSSRASSYNEQFF. CDR3 nucleotide sequence: TGTGCCAGCAGCTCCAGGGCGAGCTCCTACAATGAGCAGTTCTTC. The chain employs TRBV6-5 and TRBJ2-1, with a weak D call TRBD1 (5 bases). Germline values: CDR1 MNHEY, CDR2 SVGAGI. CDR3 size: 15 residues. The germline V and J ends were trimmed by 6 bases and 0 bases, with 12 bases remaining between them.

The rearrangement uses TRBV6-1 and TRBJ1-1; D gene ambiguous. Per germline, CDR1 MNHNS and CDR2 SASEGT. The CDR3 has 11 residues. Trimming shortened V by 7 bases and J by 8 bases, and 11 bases separated the two germline ends. CDR3 nucleotide sequence: TGTGCCAGCATATCCCGCGAAGAAGCTTTCTTT. Translating gives CASISREEAFF.